The 18 T cell receptor beta chains below all came from one sample that was sequenced in a study of cytomegalovirus exposure and HLA in healthy donors. The PCR had 60 Vbeta and 13 Jbeta primers. TCRdb's copy holds only in-frame clones and misses some; the assay was immunoSEQ multiplex PCR. The table records 100,000 to 150,000 clones, around 80% of them present only once. Sequenced material: PBMCs. The receptors stem from a woman aged 30 to 39 in good health and CMV-seronegative.

V gene TRBV6-4 combines with J gene TRBJ2-3; TRBD2 matches 8 bases. Germline V gene lookup returns CDR1 MRHNA and CDR2 SNTAGT. Trimming removed 10 bases from V and 6 bases from J; junction bases left unmatched: 12. CDR3 length equals 14 residues. DNA of the CDR3: TGTGCCACACGTACGGGGGGGGCCTCCGATACGCAGTATTTT. It is translated as CATRTGGASDTQYF.

The chain employs TRBV19 and TRBJ1-5; no firm D call. CDR1 is LNHDA, CDR2 SQIVND, per germline (reference sequence). Trimming took 3 bases from V and 0 from J, leaving 9 bases between them. The CDR3 extends over 15 amino acids. CDR3 residues: CASSIGVYSNQPQHF. In nucleotides, the CDR3 is TGTGCCAGTAGTATTGGAGTTTATAGCAATCAGCCCCAGCATTTT. Based on the CDR3 plus reference TRBV19 and TRBJ1-5, the full variable domain is DGGITQSPKYLFRKEGQNVTLSCEQNLNHDAMYWYRQDPGQGLRLIYYSQIVNDFQKGDIAEGYSVSREKKESFPLTVTSAQKNPTAFYLCASSIGVYSNQPQHFGDGTRLSIL.

The genes are TRBV5-1 and TRBJ2-5; TRBD1 matches 7 bases. The germline gives CDR1 SGHRS, CDR2 YFSETQ. The CDR3 contains 17 residues. Trimming took 4 bases from V and 4 from J; bases not matched to a gene: 16. CDR3 amino acids: CASSPRGQDNGVETQYF. DNA of the CDR3: TGCGCCAGCAGCCCAAGAGGACAGGACAACGGGGTAGAGACCCAGTACTTC.

The gene calls are TRBV29-1 and TRBJ1-5; D remains unclear. The CDR3 extends over 10 amino acids. V was clipped by 3 bases and J by 7 bases, with 4 bases between them. The germline CDR1 and CDR2 sequences are SQVTM and ANQGSEA. CDR3 protein: CSVDKQPQHF. The CDR3 DNA reads as TGCAGCGTTGACAAACAGCCCCAGCATTTT. Together with reference TRBV29-1 and TRBJ1-5, the CDR3 gives the full variable domain: SAVISQKPSRDICQRGTSLTIQCQVDSQVTMMFWYRQQPGQSLTLIATANQGSEATYESGFVIDKFPISRPNLTFSTLTVSNMSPEDSSIYLCSVDKQPQHFGDGTRLSIL.

The CDR3 nucleotides are TGTGCCAGCAGGGACAGGGCCTTTAGGGGTTCACCCCTCCACTTT. Protein product: CASRDRAFRGSPLHF. The chain joins TRBV5-5 to TRBJ1-6; 8 bases align to TRBD1. This CDR3 is built from 15 residues. Trimming removed 5 bases from V and 9 bases from J; junction bases left unmatched: 10. Per germline, CDR1 SGHKS and CDR2 YYEKEE (reference sequence).

This chain joins TRBV6-4 and TRBJ1-2; no definite D call. Germline lookup yields CDR1 MRHNA and CDR2 SNTAGT. The CDR3 is 15 amino acids. V was shortened by 7 bases and J by 0 bases, with 15 bases between the two germline ends. In DNA form, the CDR3 reads TGTGCCAGCACGAGGGCCGAAATTTCTAACTATGGCTACACCTTC. Residues: CASTRAEISNYGYTF.

The rearrangement links TRBV29-1 to TRBJ2-7, with TRBD2 as a possible D gene (6 bases). Trimming stripped 6 bases from V and 7 bases from J, with 16 bases between. Germline CDR1 reads SQVTM; CDR2 reads ANQGSEA. The length of the CDR3 is 12 residues. CDR3 sequence: CSVTGIAEEQYF. CDR3 coding DNA: TGCAGCGTGACGGGGATAGCGGAGGAGCAGTACTTC.

This chain joins TRBV20-1 and TRBJ2-3; 7 positions match TRBD2. The CDR3 extends over 10 amino acids. The germline gives CDR1 DFQATT, CDR2 SNEGSKA (reference sequence). The J segment lost 6 bases and the V segment lost 6 bases, leaving 0 bases of the junction unmatched. The CDR3 coding sequence is TGCAGTGCGGGGGGGGATACGCAGTATTTT. Its translation: CSAGGDTQYF.

The rearrangement uses TRBV27 and TRBJ2-1, with D perhaps TRBD2 (6 bases). The CDR3 has 16 residues. The V end lost 7 bases, the J end lost 8 bases, and 24 bases lay between the germline ends. Germline CDR1 is MNHEY and CDR2 is SMNVEV (reference sequence). The CDR3 is CASTVSLPASADEQFF. DNA of the CDR3: TGTGCCAGCACAGTTTCTCTACCTGCTAGCGCGGATGAGCAGTTCTTC.

The chain is built from TRBV4-2 and TRBJ2-7, with 10 bases that match TRBD1. The CDR3 length is 16 residues. Germline V gives CDR1 LGHNA, CDR2 YNFKEQ. The junction had 7 bases not matched to a gene; V was cut back by 0 bases and J by 5 bases. The CDR3 coding sequence is TGTGCCAGCAGCCAAGATTTGCGGGACAGGGGTGACGAGCAGTACTTC. It codes for CASSQDLRDRGDEQYF.

This clone has only a few counts. The chain has TRBV2 and TRBJ1-6; the match to TRBD1 covers 10 bases. The CDR3 is 14 amino acids. CDR1 is SNHLY and CDR2 is FYNNEI in the germline V gene. The trim removed 9 bases at V and 9 bases at J, leaving 8 bases unmatched. The CDR3 sequence: CARKPGQGLSPLHF. The DNA of the CDR3 is TGTGCCAGAAAACCGGGACAGGGGCTTTCACCCCTCCACTTT.

For the CDR3, the DNA is TGTGCCAGCAGTCCCTATAGCGGGAACACCAAAAACATTCAGTACTTC. It specifies CASSPYSGNTKNIQYF. V and J are TRBV27 and TRBJ2-4; 8 bases line up with TRBD2. The ends lost 5 bases at V and 2 bases at J; junction bases unmatched: 8. The CDR3 covers 16 residues. CDR1 and CDR2 from the germline V gene are MNHEY and SMNVEV (reference sequence).

The chain links TRBV2 to TRBJ2-7; D is perhaps TRBD2 (5 bases). The V end lost 8 bases, the J end lost 6 bases, and 17 bases lay between the germline ends. Germline CDR1 reads SNHLY; CDR2 reads FYNNEI. This CDR3 is 13 amino acids long. The CDR3 DNA is TGTGCCAGCCAATCGGACGGGATGGGCGAGCAGTACTTC. As protein: CASQSDGMGEQYF.

The V call is TRBV5-6, the J call TRBJ2-7; TRBD1 matches 11 bases. J was trimmed by 5 bases and V by 6 bases; bases with no gene match: 13. This CDR3 is 16 amino acids long. Germline-derived CDR1 and CDR2 are SGHDT and YYEEEE. The CDR3 loop is CASTTDRGRGYHEQYF. The CDR3 DNA reads TGTGCCAGCACCACGGACAGGGGGCGCGGTTACCACGAGCAGTACTTC.

Here the CDR3 DNA reads TGTGCCATCAGTGAGGAGCCGGGGGTTTCACCCCTCCACTTT. This encodes CAISEEPGVSPLHF. The V gene is TRBV10-3, the J gene TRBJ1-6, with D tentatively TRBD1 (5 bases). CDR3 length: 14 amino acids. CDR1 and CDR2 (germline): ENHRY, SYGVKD. V gave up 2 bases and J gave up 9 bases, with 11 bases separating them.

V is TRBV27 and J is TRBJ2-3; 10 positions match TRBD1. Germline V gene data show CDR1 as MNHEY and CDR2 as SMNVEV (reference sequence). CDR3 length equals 15 residues. J gave up 2 bases and V 6 bases, and 5 bases lay outside the gene matches. CDR3 region: CASSRQGATTDTQYF. The CDR3 DNA reads as TGTGCCAGCAGCAGACAGGGGGCAACCACAGATACGCAGTATTTT.

The CDR3 sequence is CASSLALVSSGLLTDTQYF. The CDR3 nucleotides are TGCGCCAGCAGCTTGGCCTTAGTGTCTAGCGGACTCCTCACAGATACGCAGTATTTT. The genes are TRBV5-1 and TRBJ2-3, with 7 bases lining up with TRBD2. With V trimmed by 0 bases and J by 2 bases, 15 bases remained unmatched. This CDR3 region has 19 residues. Germline CDR1 SGHRS, CDR2 YFSETQ.

The J gene is TRBJ2-5, the V gene TRBV29-1, with D maybe TRBD1 (6 bases). The DNA end is a closer match to TRBJ2-7, so the J assignment may be wrong. In germline, CDR1 is SQVTM, CDR2 ANQGSEA. The CDR3 has 12 residues. The CDR3 bases are TGCAGCGTCTCGACAGGATGGGACGAGCAGTACTTC. It is translated as CSVSTGWDEQYF.